The 30 T cell receptor beta chains presented below share a single source sample, sequenced in a study of T cells in Graves' hyperthyroidism and ophthalmopathy. RNA transcripts gave rise to amplified TCR beta CDR3 regions. HTBI primers were the set used in a first-round RT-PCR of the TCR CDR3. TCRdb ran MiXCR on the multiplex PCR reads and lists one entry per CDR3 protein. The sample records some 510,000 distinct CDR3 sequences, under 60% being singletons. Sequences were obtained from peripheral blood or thyroid tissue (not recorded which). The receptors were gathered from a woman under 30 with Graves' hyperthyroidism.

The gene calls are TRBV24-1 and TRBJ1-1; D is undetermined. The CDR3 sequence is 14 residues long. CDR1 and CDR2 from the germline V gene are KGHDR and SFDVKD. V was shortened by 8 bases and J by 0 bases, with 12 bases between the two germline ends. The CDR3 loop is CATNQDGMNTEAFF. Here the CDR3 DNA reads TGTGCCACCAACCAAGACGGGATGAACACTGAAGCTTTCTTT.

This sequence joins TRBV20-1 and TRBJ2-7; TRBD2 aligns across 8 bases. J gave up 2 bases and V 5 bases, and 5 bases lay outside the gene matches. CDR1 is DFQATT and CDR2 is SNEGSKA in the germline V gene (reference sequence). This CDR3 has 13 amino acids. CDR3 sequence reads: CSARGRTTYEQYF. CDR3 nucleotides: TGCAGTGCTCGCGGGAGGACGACCTACGAGCAGTACTTC.

This clonotype has only one observation. The rearrangement links TRBV19 to TRBJ1-1; D gene uncertain. This CDR3 comprises 13 residues. Germline CDR1 reads LNHDA; CDR2 reads SQIVND (reference sequence). Trimming left V 3 bases short and J 3 bases short, with 8 bases between. The CDR3 nucleotides read TGTGCCAGTAGTATCCATCGGGACACTGAAGCTTTCTTT. Translation: CASSIHRDTEAFF.

About this clonotype itself: The junction does not match germline at one end; this may be a read error. The chain is built from TRBV9 and TRBJ1-1; D unresolved. Germline V CDR1 and CDR2: SGDLS, YYNGEE. This CDR3 is built from 14 residues. The CDR3 region is CASSVKGENAEAFF. The CDR3 DNA reads as TGTGCCAGCAGCGTAAAAGGTGAGAACGCTGAAGCTTTCTTT.

The rearrangement links TRBV6-5 to TRBJ2-2; 9 positions agree with TRBD2. CDR1 is MNHEY and CDR2 is SVGAGI in the germline V gene. The CDR3 contains 15 residues. With V trimmed by 4 bases and J by 7 bases, 7 bases remained unmatched. The CDR3 DNA is TGTGCCAGCAGTTTGAGTAGCGGGAGAAGCGGGGAGCTGTTTTTT. Amino acid sequence: CASSLSSGRSGELFF.

With regard to this clonotype: An end of the junction differs from the germline gene, which may be a read error. The CDR3 nucleotides read TGCGCCAGCAGCGGGGGGACTGCAGGCGGGGAAGAGACCCAGTACTTC. This translates into CASSGGTAGGEETQYF. The chain is built from TRBV7-2 and TRBJ2-5; 9 bases match TRBD2. This CDR3 is 16 amino acids long. From germline, CDR1 is SGHTA and CDR2 FQGNSA.

This clonotype was seen only a few times. The rearrangement links TRBV9 to TRBJ1-5; D remains unclear. V lost 4 bases to trimming and J lost 3 bases, with 14 bases between them. Germline loops: CDR1 SGDLS, CDR2 YYNGEE. The CDR3 runs 15 residues. The CDR3 loop reads CASSQVRGSNQPQHF. For the CDR3, the DNA is TGTGCCAGCAGCCAAGTTCGAGGGTCCAATCAGCCCCAGCATTTT.

The rearrangement joins TRBV25-1 to TRBJ1-2; TRBD1 might be the D (6 bases). Germline V gene lookup returns CDR1 MGHDK and CDR2 SYGVNS. The CDR3 length is 15 residues. V lost 3 bases, J lost 3 bases, and 14 bases lay in between. DNA for the CDR3: TGTGCCAGCAGTGATCTCCGAGGGGGGGACTATGGCTACACCTTC. Translated: CASSDLRGGDYGYTF.

Here the CDR3 reads CASSDPGGGSPLHF. For the CDR3, the DNA is TGTGCCAGCTCGGATCCAGGGGGCGGTTCACCCCTCCACTTT. The chain is built from TRBV6-1 and TRBJ1-6; 8 bases are shared with TRBD1. CDR3 length: 14 amino acids. With 8 bases clipped from V and 9 bases from J, the junction kept 9 bases outside the gene matches. The germline gives CDR1 MNHNS, CDR2 SASEGT.

The chain employs TRBV10-3 and TRBJ1-1; 8 bases line up with TRBD1. The V gene's germline CDR1 is ENHRY and CDR2 SYGVKD. This CDR3 comprises 13 residues. With 7 bases clipped from V and 5 bases from J, the junction kept 6 bases outside the gene matches. CDR3 in amino acids: CAIMRDRSTEAFF. The CDR3 DNA is TGTGCCATCATGAGGGACAGGTCGACTGAAGCTTTCTTT.

The V gene is TRBV5-1, the J gene TRBJ2-7; TRBD2 matches 10 bases. The CDR3 runs to 15 residues. J gave up 2 bases and V 5 bases, and 7 bases lay outside the gene matches. Per the germline V gene, CDR1 is SGHRS and CDR2 is YFSETQ. DNA of the CDR3: TGCGCCAGCAGGGTCGGACTAGCGGATACCTACGAGCAGTACTTC. Its protein product is CASRVGLADTYEQYF.

V and J are TRBV9 and TRBJ2-7; the D is unclear. Germline loops: CDR1 SGDLS, CDR2 YYNGEE. V was pared by 0 bases and J by 6 bases, with 13 bases between. This CDR3 contains 14 residues. CDR3: CASSVDGVIGEQYF. Written as DNA, the CDR3 is TGTGCCAGCAGCGTAGATGGGGTTATTGGCGAGCAGTACTTC.

Many counts were recorded for this clonotype. This chain connects TRBV10-3 to TRBJ2-2; D gene unclear. With 1 base removed from V and 5 bases from J, the gap between germline ends came to 2 bases. Germline V lookup: CDR1 ENHRY, CDR2 SYGVKD. This CDR3 contains 12 residues. The CDR3, as DNA: TGTGCCATCAGTGAGTTTACCGGGGAGCTGTTTTTT. Amino acids: CAISEFTGELFF.

The chain recombines TRBV7-2 with TRBJ2-7; 7 bases are shared with TRBD1. The CDR3 consists of 14 residues. CDR1 and CDR2 (germline): SGHTA, FQGNSA. The V segment lost 4 bases and the J segment 7 bases; nucleotides outside the gene matches: 10. This CDR3 is CASSWDRFPAEQYF. Written as DNA, the CDR3 is TGTGCCAGCAGCTGGGACAGATTCCCAGCTGAGCAGTACTTC. Using reference TRBV7-2 and TRBJ2-7 for the parts outside the CDR3, the full variable domain is GAGVSQSPSNKVTEKGKDVELRCDPISGHTALYWYRQSLGQGLEFLIYFQGNSAPDKSGLPSDRFSAERTGGSVSTLTIQRTQQEDSAVYLCASSWDRFPAEQYFGPGTRLTVT.

The genes are TRBV12-3 or TRBV12-4 and TRBJ2-5; TRBD2 matches 10 bases. The ends lost 5 bases at V and 1 base at J; junction bases unmatched: 4. CDR3 length equals 15 residues. The CDR3 DNA reads as TGTGCCAGCAGTCAACTAGCGGGGAGCCAAGAGACCCAGTACTTC. This translates into CASSQLAGSQETQYF.

This clonotype was found a few times. V usage is TRBV9 and J usage is TRBJ2-5, with 9 bases fitting TRBD2. CDR1 and CDR2 (germline): SGDLS, YYNGEE. The CDR3 is 14 residues long. With V trimmed by 2 bases and J by 4 bases, 3 bases remained unmatched. CDR3 region: CASSVSGSGETQYF. CDR3 nucleotides: TGTGCCAGCAGCGTTAGCGGGAGCGGAGAGACCCAGTACTTC.

This clonotype was seen repeatedly, ten times or more. The rearrangement uses TRBV7-9 and TRBJ1-1, with unresolved D. Germline V gives CDR1 SEHNR, CDR2 FQNEAQ (reference sequence). The CDR3 loop spans 14 amino acids. Trimming stripped 1 base from V and 0 bases from J, with 6 bases between. The CDR3 spells CASSLGKMNTEAFF. DNA for the CDR3: TGTGCCAGCAGCTTAGGGAAAATGAACACTGAAGCTTTCTTT. Variable domain in full (rest from reference TRBV7-9 and TRBJ1-1): DTGVSQNPRHKITKRGQNVTFRCDPISEHNRLYWYRQTLGQGPEFLTYFQNEAQLEKSRLLSDRFSAERPKGSFSTLEIQRTEQGDSAMYLCASSLGKMNTEAFFGQGTRLTVV.

This chain links TRBV20-1 with TRBJ1-4, with D maybe TRBD1 (5 bases). Trimming left V 3 bases short and J 2 bases short, with 10 bases between. Germline CDR1 is DFQATT and CDR2 is SNEGSKA (reference sequence). This CDR3 contains 14 residues. The DNA of the CDR3 is TGCAGTGCTAGCGGAGGGGTCACTAATGAAAAACTGTTTTTT. This gives the protein CSASGGVTNEKLFF.

Concerning this clonotype: A much bigger clone sits one base away, suggesting this may be a read error. The rearrangement uses TRBV25-1 and TRBJ1-2; TRBD1 agrees at 7 bases. The CDR3 loop spans 13 amino acids. The germline V gene encodes CDR1 MGHDK and CDR2 SYGVNS. The CDR3 nucleotides are TGTGCCGGCAGAGTGACAGGGAACTATGGCTACACCTTC. Encoded protein: CAGRVTGNYGYTF.

This clonotype appeared many times. The chain uses TRBV10-3 and TRBJ1-1; 8 nucleotides agree with TRBD1. The CDR3 has 13 residues. The germline V gene has CDR1 ENHRY and CDR2 SYGVKD. V lost 6 bases, J lost 1 base, and 1 base stayed unmatched. The CDR3 bases are TGTGCCATCAGAGACAGGGGGAACACTGAAGCTTTCTTT. It specifies CAIRDRGNTEAFF.

The chain has TRBV20-1 and TRBJ2-7; 8 nucleotides align to TRBD1. The germline gives CDR1 DFQATT, CDR2 SNEGSKA (reference sequence). V gave up 6 bases and J gave up 0 bases; unmatched junction bases: 7. CDR3 length: 14 residues. CDR3 in DNA: TGCAGTGCCGGCGGGACAGGCAGCTCCTACGAGCAGTACTTC. It is translated as CSAGGTGSSYEQYF.

This chain uses TRBV5-1 with TRBJ1-5, with D possibly matching TRBD1 (5 bases). The germline gives CDR1 SGHRS, CDR2 YFSETQ. This CDR3 has 14 amino acids. Trimming removed 4 bases at V and 7 bases at J, with 15 bases between. CDR3 nucleotide sequence: TGCGCCAGCAGCCTTGGACACGGGCTGCAGCCCCAGCATTTT. Residues: CASSLGHGLQPQHF.

The chain joins TRBV4-3 to TRBJ1-5; TRBD1 might be the D (5 bases). Germline V lookup: CDR1 LGHNA, CDR2 YSLEER. This CDR3 spans 15 amino acids. V gave up 0 bases and J gave up 6 bases, with 12 bases separating them. CDR3: CASSQDMGDGQPQHF. CDR3 nucleotides: TGCGCCAGCAGCCAAGATATGGGGGATGGTCAGCCCCAGCATTTT.

This chain links TRBV7-2 with TRBJ1-2; maybe TRBD1 (5 bases). The ends were cut back, 6 bases at V and 7 bases at J, with 18 bases in the middle. The CDR3 contains 14 residues. Germline V CDR1 and CDR2: SGHTA, FQGNSA. The CDR3 protein is CASSTPGPLSGYTF. The CDR3 DNA sequence: TGTGCCAGCAGTACTCCGGGACCCTTAAGTGGCTACACCTTC.

Concerning this clonotype: This may arise from a read error, as a much more abundant clone is one base away. The genes are TRBV7-9 and TRBJ2-7, with TRBD2 matching over 13 bases. CDR1 SEHNR and CDR2 FQNEAQ come from the germline V gene (reference sequence). This CDR3 has 15 amino acids. V lost 5 bases, J lost 3 bases, and 4 bases stayed unmatched. The CDR3 here is CASSPLAGGNYEQYF. In DNA form, the CDR3 reads TGTGCCAGCAGCCCACTAGCGGGGGGGAACTACGAGCAGTACTTC. Full variable domain (missing parts from reference TRBV7-9 and TRBJ2-7): DTGVSQNPRHKITKRGQNVTFRCDPISEHNRLYWYRQTLGQGPEFLTYFQNEAQLEKSRLLSDRFSAERPKGSFSTLEIQRTEQGDSAMYLCASSPLAGGNYEQYFGPGTRLTVT.

The J gene is TRBJ2-2, the V gene TRBV15; no clear D gene. Germline CDR1 reads LNHNV; CDR2 reads YYDKDF (reference sequence). V was shortened by 0 bases and J by 10 bases, with 21 bases between the two germline ends. The CDR3 is 17 residues long. CDR3 amino acids: CATSRESGWHEAEELFF. For the CDR3, the DNA is TGTGCCACCAGCAGAGAATCCGGATGGCATGAGGCCGAGGAGCTGTTTTTT. Using reference TRBV15 and TRBJ2-2 for the parts outside the CDR3, the full variable domain is DAMVIQNPRYQVTQFGKPVTLSCSQTLNHNVMYWYQQKSSQAPKLLFHYYDKDFNNEADTPDNFQSRRPNTSFCFLDIRSPGLGDTAMYLCATSRESGWHEAEELFFGEGSRLTVL.

In the case of this clonotype: One end of the junction varies from germline; a read error may be responsible. The rearrangement links TRBV7-9 to TRBJ2-7; either TRBD1 or TRBD2 may supply D (6 bases each). Germline values: CDR1 SEHNR, CDR2 FQNEAQ (reference sequence). The CDR3 is 15 amino acids. The CDR3 coding sequence is TGTGCCTGCAGCCCCTGGGTCGGGGGCGACTACGGGCAGTACTTC. Translated, it gives CACSPWVGGDYGQYF.

In nucleotides, the CDR3 is TGTGCCACCAGCGTTCAGGTCGTTGGGTACGAGCAGTACTTC. Its protein is CATSVQVVGYEQYF. The chain combines TRBV15 with TRBJ2-7; D unresolved. V lost 5 bases to trimming and J lost 4 bases, with 15 bases between them. The CDR3 sequence is 14 residues long. Germline CDR1 and CDR2: LNHNV and YYDKDF (reference sequence).

This chain connects TRBV11-1 to TRBJ1-1; 7 bases map to TRBD1. Germline lookup yields CDR1 SGHAT and CDR2 FQDESV (reference sequence). The CDR3 contains 11 residues. CDR3 amino acids: CARTRGSEAFF. CDR3 coding DNA: TGTGCTAGAACCAGGGGGTCTGAAGCTTTCTTT.

V is TRBV2 and J is TRBJ2-7; the match to TRBD2 covers 14 bases. The J call is uncertain, as TRBJ2-1 better fits the DNA end. Germline V gene lookup returns CDR1 SNHLY and CDR2 FYNNEI. The CDR3 has 15 amino acids. The CDR3 DNA follows: TGTGCCAGCACAACGGGACTAGCGGGAGTGTATGAGCAGTTCTTC. Protein sequence: CASTTGLAGVYEQFF.